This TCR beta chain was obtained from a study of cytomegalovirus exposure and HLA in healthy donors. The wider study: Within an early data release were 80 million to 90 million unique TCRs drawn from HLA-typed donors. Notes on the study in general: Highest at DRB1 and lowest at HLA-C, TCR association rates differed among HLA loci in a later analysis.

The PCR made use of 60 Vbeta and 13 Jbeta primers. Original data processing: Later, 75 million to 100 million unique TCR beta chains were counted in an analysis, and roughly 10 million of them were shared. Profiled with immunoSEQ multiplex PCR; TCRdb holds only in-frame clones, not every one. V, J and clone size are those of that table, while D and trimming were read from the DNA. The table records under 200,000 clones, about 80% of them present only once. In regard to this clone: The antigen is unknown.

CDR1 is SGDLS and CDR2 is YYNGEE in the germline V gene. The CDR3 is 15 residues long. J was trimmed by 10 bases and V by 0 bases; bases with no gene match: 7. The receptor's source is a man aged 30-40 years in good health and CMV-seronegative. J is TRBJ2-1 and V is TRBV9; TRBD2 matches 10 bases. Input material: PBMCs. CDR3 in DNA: TGTGCCAGCAGCGTAGGAAGCGGGGGGGCTTCGGAGCAGTTCTTC. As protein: CASSVGSGGASEQFF.